Presented here are 28 T cell receptor beta chains from one specimen sequenced in a study of response to subunit inactivated influenza vaccine (dated by TCRdb to 2017 to 2018). The time point label, read with the paper, signifies: 45 to 50 days after influenza vaccine administration. The library was generated by RT-PCR. These reads were obtained on an Illumina HiSeq 2500. TCRdb trimmed the raw reads at Q25, called clones with MiXCR and kept productive beta chains. Merged by CDR3 protein, the rows form single entries marked with the most common genes and DNA. Here the sample has 540,000 or so distinct CDR3 sequences; 10% to 15% occur a single time. Together, the top ten hold around 14% of the sample. The material sequenced was PBMCs from blood, taken 40 to 50 days after vaccination. The source is a man in his forties or fifties who received an inactivated influenza vaccine. Donor details come from another sample of the same person, matched by shared clones.

A few counts support this clonotype. This chain connects TRBV5-1 to TRBJ1-2, with D unclear. CDR1 and CDR2 from the germline V gene are SGHRS and YFSETQ. V lost 0 bases and J 6 bases, leaving 6 bases between the germline ends. CDR3 length equals 12 residues. CDR3 region: CASSLDGDGYTF. Here the CDR3 DNA reads TGCGCCAGCAGCTTGGACGGTGATGGCTACACCTTC.

The chain recombines TRBV24-1 with TRBJ2-3; 8 positions match TRBD2. This CDR3 is built from 17 residues. Looked up from germline, CDR1 is KGHDR and CDR2 is SFDVKD. J gave up 8 bases and V 1 base, and 13 bases lay outside the gene matches. CDR3: CATSDLGGGNDEATQYF. In nucleotides, the CDR3 is TGTGCCACCAGTGATTTAGGCGGGGGGAACGACGAGGCTACGCAGTATTTT.

The table lists this clonotype with a few counts. This rearrangement joins TRBV6-1 to TRBJ2-3; 9 nucleotides align to TRBD2. This CDR3 is built from 16 residues. The ends lost 6 bases at V and 5 bases at J; junction bases unmatched: 12. Germline V gene sequence: CDR1 MNHNS, CDR2 SASEGT. The CDR3 protein is CASSSPASGIIDTQYF. CDR3 nucleotides: TGTGCCAGCAGCTCCCCGGCTAGCGGGATTATAGATACGCAGTATTTT.

This clonotype turned up a few times. This chain connects TRBV7-2 to TRBJ1-6, with D unresolved. V was shortened by 5 bases and J by 7 bases, with 15 bases between the two germline ends. The germline V gene has CDR1 SGHTA and CDR2 FQGNSA. CDR3 size: 15 residues. The CDR3 is CASSPQRAENSPLHF. CDR3 DNA sequence: TGTGCCAGCAGCCCCCAGAGGGCAGAAAATTCACCCCTCCACTTT.

Comment on this clonotype: One end of the junction does not line up with germline, which may come from a read error. The chain couples TRBV7-9 to TRBJ2-2; D remains unclear. Germline V gives CDR1 SEHNR, CDR2 FQNEAQ (reference sequence). The CDR3 length is 12 residues. This CDR3 reads CPSSLVLRELFF. CDR3 DNA: TGTCCCAGCAGCTTAGTGCTCCGGGAGCTGTTTTTT.

At least ten counts were recorded for this clonotype. The chain recombines TRBV7-2 with TRBJ2-1, with D unclear. V lost 1 base and J lost 4, with 8 bases in between. Per germline, CDR1 SGHTA and CDR2 FQGNSA. The CDR3 length is 14 residues. CDR3 DNA: TGTGCCAGCAGCTTAGAACTATCATACAATGAGCAGTTCTTC. Residues: CASSLELSYNEQFF. The variable domain in full, completed from reference TRBV7-2 and TRBJ2-1, reads GAGVSQSPSNKVTEKGKDVELRCDPISGHTALYWYRQSLGQGLEFLIYFQGNSAPDKSGLPSDRFSAERTGGSVSTLTIQRTQQEDSAVYLCASSLELSYNEQFFGPGTRLTVL.

This clonotype was seen a few times. The chain is built from TRBV24-1 and TRBJ2-1; 7 positions match TRBD1. Unmatched junction bases numbered 6, after V lost 7 bases and J lost 4 bases. The CDR3 totals 14 residues. Germline V lookup: CDR1 KGHDR, CDR2 SFDVKD. The CDR3 DNA follows: TGTGCCACCAGCGGACAGGAAGGGTACAATGAGCAGTTCTTC. Protein product: CATSGQEGYNEQFF.

This clonotype was detected many times. The gene calls are TRBV6-2 or TRBV6-3 and TRBJ2-5; 14 positions agree with TRBD2. Looked up from germline, CDR1 is MNHEY and CDR2 is SVGEGT. With 5 bases clipped from V and 5 bases from J, the junction kept 7 bases outside the gene matches. CDR3 length equals 16 residues. DNA of the CDR3: TGTGCCAGCAGTCCAGGACTAGCGGGAGGATGGGAGACCCAGTACTTC. Protein product: CASSPGLAGGWETQYF.

There are a few counts of this clonotype. The chain combines TRBV18 with TRBJ2-3; the match to TRBD1 covers 9 bases. The CDR3 runs to 15 residues. From germline, CDR1 is KGHSH and CDR2 LQKENI. The ends lost 3 bases at V and 2 bases at J; junction bases unmatched: 3. CDR3 sequence (DNA): TGTGCCAGCTCACCTGGACAGGGGTACACAGATACGCAGTATTTT. This codes for CASSPGQGYTDTQYF.

V and J are TRBV5-1 and TRBJ2-6; D is perhaps TRBD1 (5 bases). Trimming took off 0 bases at V and 2 bases at J, with 9 bases between the two ends. This CDR3 has 16 amino acids. Per germline, CDR1 SGHRS and CDR2 YFSETQ. The CDR3 DNA sequence: TGCGCCAGCAGCTTGGCCCAGGGTCCTGGGGCCAACGTCCTGACTTTC. It translates to CASSLAQGPGANVLTF.

This clonotype was observed at least ten times. The chain recombines TRBV20-1 with TRBJ2-7; 11 nucleotides agree with TRBD2. The CDR3 is made up of 16 amino acids. CDR1 and CDR2 (germline): DFQATT, SNEGSKA (reference sequence). J was trimmed by 0 bases and V by 4 bases; bases with no gene match: 8. CDR3 bases: TGCAGTGCTACTGGACTAGCGGGTTGGAGCTCCTACGAGCAGTACTTC. Translation gives CSATGLAGWSSYEQYF.

This sequence joins TRBV7-9 and TRBJ2-5; the match to TRBD1 covers 9 bases. The V gene's germline CDR1 is SEHNR and CDR2 FQNEAQ (reference sequence). J gave up 3 bases and V 7 bases, and 6 bases lay outside the gene matches. This CDR3 region has 14 residues. CDR3 region: CASNRGDREETQYF. The CDR3 nucleotides are TGTGCCAGCAACCGAGGGGACAGGGAAGAGACCCAGTACTTC.

Concerning this clonotype: Compared with germline, one end of the junction differs, possibly owing to a read error. The chain employs TRBV11-2 and TRBJ2-1, with no clear D. The germline V gene has CDR1 SGHAT and CDR2 FQNNGV. The length of the CDR3 is 13 residues. CDR3 sequence (DNA): TGTGCCAGCAGCTTTCGGGCTACCAATCAGCAGTTCTTC. This sequence encodes CASSFRATNQQFF.

This CDR3 reads CASSPGIYSYNEQFF. The CDR3, as DNA: TGTGCCAGCAGCCCCGGGATCTACTCCTACAATGAGCAGTTCTTC. V usage is TRBV12-3 or TRBV12-4 and J usage is TRBJ2-1; TRBD2 might be the D (5 bases). The ends were cut back, 6 bases at V and 0 bases at J, with 12 bases in the middle. The CDR3 sequence is 15 residues long.

In this sample, this clonotype turned up a few times. The J gene is TRBJ1-1, the V gene TRBV5-6, with D tentatively TRBD1 (5 bases). With 5 bases removed from V and 0 bases from J, the gap between germline ends came to 17 bases. This CDR3 has 16 amino acids. The germline V gene has CDR1 SGHDT and CDR2 YYEEEE. CDR3 sequence: CASRLLWDFMNTEAFF. In DNA, the CDR3 is TGTGCCAGCAGGCTTCTGTGGGACTTCATGAACACTGAAGCTTTCTTT.

This clonotype has only a few counts. V is TRBV9 and J is TRBJ2-1; 13 nucleotides line up with TRBD2. Germline assignment: CDR1 SGDLS and CDR2 YYNGEE. The CDR3 is 15 amino acids. Germline trimming cut 3 bases from V and 9 bases from J; bases unmatched to any gene: 6. CDR3 residues: CASSAGLAGAGEQFF. The DNA of the CDR3 is TGTGCCAGCAGCGCCGGACTAGCGGGAGCCGGTGAGCAGTTCTTC.

The CDR3 here is CASSQEVVSNRGTGANVLTF. The CDR3 bases are TGTGCCAGCAGCCAAGAAGTGGTTTCGAACAGGGGGACTGGGGCCAACGTCCTGACTTTC. The rearrangement links TRBV4-2 to TRBJ2-6; TRBD1 matches 8 bases. The CDR3 contains 20 residues. Looked up from germline, CDR1 is LGHNA and CDR2 is YNFKEQ. V dropped 0 bases and J dropped 2; count of bases not matched to a gene: 12.

Only a few counts were recorded for this clonotype. The chain recombines TRBV7-9 with TRBJ1-1; 8 bases match TRBD1. The ends lost 1 base at V and 6 bases at J; junction bases unmatched: 4. Germline V gene lookup returns CDR1 SEHNR and CDR2 FQNEAQ (reference sequence). The CDR3 contains 14 residues. The CDR3 reads CASSLGRQGPEAFF. In nucleotides, the CDR3 is TGTGCCAGCAGCTTAGGTCGACAGGGGCCTGAAGCTTTCTTT. Drawing the rest from reference TRBV7-9 and TRBJ1-1, the complete variable domain is DTGVSQNPRHKITKRGQNVTFRCDPISEHNRLYWYRQTLGQGPEFLTYFQNEAQLEKSRLLSDRFSAERPKGSFSTLEIQRTEQGDSAMYLCASSLGRQGPEAFFGQGTRLTVV.

The genes are TRBV27 and TRBJ1-1; D perhaps matches TRBD1 (6 bases). Germline CDR1 is MNHEY and CDR2 is SMNVEV (reference sequence). The CDR3 is made up of 14 amino acids. The germline V and J ends were trimmed by 3 bases and 0 bases, with 8 bases remaining between them. The CDR3, as DNA: TGTGCCAGCAGTTTCGGGGACATGAACACTGAAGCTTTCTTT. This encodes CASSFGDMNTEAFF.

This clonotype turned up a few times. This chain's CDR3 is CASSLTGPQETQYF. DNA for the CDR3: TGTGCCAGCAGTTTGACAGGGCCCCAAGAGACCCAGTACTTC. The gene calls are TRBV12-3 or TRBV12-4 and TRBJ2-5; 7 nucleotides line up with TRBD1. This CDR3 is built from 14 residues. J gave up 1 base and V 3 bases, and 2 bases lay outside the gene matches.

This clonotype was observed a few times. The chain recombines TRBV4-1 with TRBJ1-5; D is undetermined. Trimming took 3 bases from V and 1 from J, leaving 13 bases between them. The CDR3 spans 16 residues. Per the germline V gene, CDR1 is MGHRA and CDR2 is YSYEKL. The CDR3 region has the DNA TGCGCCAGCAGCCAGGCTCAAATCCGGAGCAATCAGCCCCAGCATTTT. This translates into CASSQAQIRSNQPQHF.

The chain carries TRBV7-8 and TRBJ2-5, with TRBD2 identical over 12 bases. Germline V CDR1 and CDR2: SGHVS, FQNEAQ. The trim removed 2 bases at V and 7 bases at J, leaving 8 bases unmatched. This CDR3 spans 16 amino acids. The CDR3 here is CASSLLAGGPLGTQYF. In nucleotides, the CDR3 is TGTGCCAGCAGCTTACTAGCGGGGGGGCCCTTAGGGACCCAGTACTTC.

This clonotype was seen just once. The chain employs TRBV20-1 and TRBJ1-5; 8 nucleotides match TRBD1. Unmatched junction bases numbered 9, after V lost 3 bases and J lost 8 bases. In germline, CDR1 is DFQATT, CDR2 SNEGSKA (reference sequence). This CDR3 region has 14 residues. The CDR3 sequence is CSARVDQGAEPQHF. In DNA, the CDR3 is TGCAGTGCTAGGGTCGATCAGGGGGCAGAGCCCCAGCATTTT.

The V and J genes are TRBV5-1 and TRBJ2-7; D unresolved. This CDR3 has 15 residues. Trimming shortened V by 3 bases and J by 0 bases, and 13 bases separated the two germline ends. The germline gives CDR1 SGHRS, CDR2 YFSETQ. DNA for the CDR3: TGCGCCAGCAGCTACCAAGGATCGGGCTCCTACGAGCAGTACTTC. The encoded protein is CASSYQGSGSYEQYF.

This clonotype came up a few times. The chain employs TRBV5-1 and TRBJ2-7; 7 nucleotides match TRBD1. V was pared by 2 bases and J by 6 bases, with 5 bases of the junction left unmatched. The CDR3 runs 13 residues. From germline, CDR1 is SGHRS and CDR2 YFSETQ. The CDR3 nucleotides read TGCGCCAGCAGCTTTTTACAGGGGAGCGAGCAGTACTTC. Translated, it gives CASSFLQGSEQYF.

This clonotype has more than one count but fewer than ten. The rearrangement uses TRBV9 and TRBJ2-7; D may be TRBD2 (5 bases). V lost 3 bases and J 3 bases, leaving 13 bases between the germline ends. CDR3 size: 14 residues. Germline assignment: CDR1 SGDLS and CDR2 YYNGEE. The CDR3 DNA sequence: TGTGCCAGCAGCGCTTTGGACGGGATCTACGAGCAGTACTTC. This sequence encodes CASSALDGIYEQYF.

This clonotype turned up a few times. This chain joins TRBV11-2 and TRBJ2-1, with 15 nucleotides matching TRBD2. The V gene's germline CDR1 is SGHAT and CDR2 FQNNGV. With V trimmed by 1 base and J by 4 bases, 8 bases remained unmatched. The CDR3 covers 19 residues. CDR3 in DNA: TGTGCCAGCAGCTTAGTGGGAGGACTAGCGGGAGGGTTGTACAATGAGCAGTTCTTC. This encodes CASSLVGGLAGGLYNEQFF.

The chain links TRBV2 to TRBJ2-3, with TRBD2 matching over 10 bases. There are 15 residues in the CDR3. Germline V gene data show CDR1 as SNHLY and CDR2 as FYNNEI. The V segment lost 6 bases and the J segment 2 bases; nucleotides outside the gene matches: 5. CDR3 protein: CASRRTSGNTDTQYF. The CDR3 coding sequence is TGTGCCAGCAGAAGGACTAGCGGAAACACAGATACGCAGTATTTT.